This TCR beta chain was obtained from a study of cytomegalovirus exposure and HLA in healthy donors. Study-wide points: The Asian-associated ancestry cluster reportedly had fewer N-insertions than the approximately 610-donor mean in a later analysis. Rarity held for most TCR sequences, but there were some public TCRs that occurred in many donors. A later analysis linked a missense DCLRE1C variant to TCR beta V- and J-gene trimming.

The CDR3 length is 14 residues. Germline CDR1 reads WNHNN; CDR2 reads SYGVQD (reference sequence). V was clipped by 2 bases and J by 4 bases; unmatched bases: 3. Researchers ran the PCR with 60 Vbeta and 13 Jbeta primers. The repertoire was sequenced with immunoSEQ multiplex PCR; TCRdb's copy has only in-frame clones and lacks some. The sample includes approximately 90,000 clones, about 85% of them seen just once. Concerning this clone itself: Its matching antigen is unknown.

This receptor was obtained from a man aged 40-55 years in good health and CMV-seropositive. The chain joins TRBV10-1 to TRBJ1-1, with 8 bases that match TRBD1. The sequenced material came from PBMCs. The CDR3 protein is CASSEDRGFTEAFF. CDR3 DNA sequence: TGCGCCAGCAGTGAGGACAGGGGTTTCACTGAAGCTTTCTTT.